The rows below give T cell receptor beta chains drawn from one sample of a study of OX40 agonist ivuxolimab in advanced cancers. The data were produced by immunoSEQ multiplex PCR, yet TCRdb's version contains in-frame clones alone and is incomplete. The sample lists some 35,000 clones; about 74% were seen once. The sequences come from CD4+ or CD8+ T cells sorted from blood, collected in a trial of the OX40 agonist ivuxolimab. These receptors all stem from an adult with an advanced solid tumor such as melanoma, head and neck, liver or kidney cancer. Both conserved end residues are part of each CDR3. D genes are given only for firm matches. For some rows the clone size is stated as once, few or many, or as a class when expanded; others skip it.

clone size,J gene,V gene,CDR3 length,D gene,CDR3 DNA,CDR3 protein
NA,TRBJ1-3,TRBV5-6,14,NA,TGTGCCAGCAGCTTGGAAAGCTCTGGAAACACCATATATTTT,CASSLESSGNTIYF
NA,TRBJ1-4,TRBV2,14,NA,TGTGCCAGCAGACTAGACAGATCTAATGAAAAACTGTTTTTT,CASRLDRSNEKLFF
few,TRBJ1-5,TRBV4-3,13,NA,TGCGCCAGCAGCCAAGATCTTATGCAGCCCCAGCATTTT,CASSQDLMQPQHF
NA,TRBJ1-1,TRBV9,15,NA,TGTGCCAGCAGCGCGCGGGGAGTGGGGTCCACTGAAGCTTTCTTT,CASSARGVGSTEAFF
NA,TRBJ2-5,TRBV5-1,14,NA,TGCGCCAGCAGCCCGGGACACGAGAAAGAGACCCAGTACTTC,CASSPGHEKETQYF
once,TRBJ2-7,TRBV18,16,NA,TGTGCCAGCTCATTCATAACCCCCGCGGTAGCACAGGAGCAGTACTTC,CASSFITPAVAQEQYF
NA,TRBJ2-1,TRBV4-1,15,NA,TGCGCCAGCAGCCAAGCCGGCAATTCCTACAATGAGCAGTTCTTC,CASSQAGNSYNEQFF
once,TRBJ2-3,TRBV4-3,19,TRBD2,TGCGCCAGCAGCCAAGATCTGTCGGCGGGCGGGAGCGTATCAGATACGCAGTATTTT,CASSQDLSAGGSVSDTQYF
NA,TRBJ1-1,TRBV6-5,15,NA,TGTGCCAGCAGTTACTACAGTTCAATGAACACTGAAGCTTTCTTT,CASSYYSSMNTEAFF
medium-sized,TRBJ1-2,TRBV6-1,14,TRBD1,TGTGCCAGCAGTGAGACATTGACAGGGGTCGGCTACACCTTC,CASSETLTGVGYTF
NA,TRBJ2-5,TRBV19,13,NA,TGTGCCAGTAGTATAGGAGGGGCGGAGACCCAGTACTTC,CASSIGGAETQYF
NA,TRBJ2-7,TRBV20-1,11,NA,TGCAGTGCCCAGCTTATCCACGAGCAGTACTTC,CSAQLIHEQYF
once,TRBJ2-6,TRBV7-8,16,NA,TGTGCCAGCAGCTTAAGGGGGGCGCCTGGGGCCAACGTCCTGACTTTC,CASSLRGAPGANVLTF
NA,TRBJ1-5,TRBV19,16,NA,TGTGCCAGTACCCCCCCCTTCCCTCGGGCAGCCCAGCCCCAGCATTTT,CASTPPFPRAAQPQHF
NA,TRBJ1-2,TRBV10-3,13,NA,TGTGCCATCAGCCCCGGAGGGATCTATGGCTACACCTTC,CAISPGGIYGYTF
NA,TRBJ1-1,TRBV5-1,15,TRBD1,TGCGCCAGCAGCTCCGGACAGGGCTGGGGCACTGAAGCTTTCTTT,CASSSGQGWGTEAFF